This T cell receptor (beta chain) derives from a study of shared clonotypes between healthy human individuals. The test was conducted at deep level. Generated by immunoSEQ multiplex PCR, the TCRdb table keeps only in-frame clones and is missing some. Of about 490,000 clones listed, about 85% are singletons. The CDR3 totals 14 residues. Losses at the gene ends were 4 bases for V and 4 bases for J; bases not matched to a gene: 3. Germline CDR1 is MNHEY and CDR2 is SVGAGI. The specimen was PBMCs. The V call is TRBV6-5, the J call TRBJ1-4; TRBD1 matches 7 bases. The TCR originated in a woman between 40 and 55 years old in good health. Some clones in this sample may be carry-over from other donors' samples. This chain's CDR3 is CASSSQGDNEKLFF. CDR3 coding DNA: TGTGCCAGCAGTTCCCAGGGGGATAATGAAAAACTGTTTTTT.